Listed here are 13 T cell receptor beta chains from one sample, sequenced in a study of post-analysis software for immune sequencing data (dated by TCRdb to the mid-2010s). The library was prepared using PCR. The listed sequencing device is Illumina HiSeq 2500. To reduce PCR and sequencing biases, unique molecular identifiers were incorporated into the TCR beta cDNA libraries. TCRdb applied fastp at Q25 and MiXCR to the public reads, then kept only in-frame beta chains. Each entry is one CDR3 protein sequence, shown with its most common DNA and genes. For this sample the table gives 350,000 to 500,000 distinct CDR3 sequences, of which 39% were detected only once. The top ten hold about 7.6% of the sample. Which antigens these TCRs recognize remains unknown. Summary of the overall study and its limitations: Patients showed significantly higher frequencies than controls for a handful of TRBV segments, among them TRBV5-6, TRBV5-1 and TRBV20-1.

The sequenced sample was blood. The receptors originated from a girl between 2 and 10 years old with multiple sclerosis.

With respect to this clonotype: The junction and the germline gene differ at one end; a read error may be behind it. V gene TRBV20-1 combines with J gene TRBJ1-4, with TRBD1 matching over 9 bases. The germline gives CDR1 DFQATT, CDR2 SNEGSKA (reference sequence). This CDR3 spans 14 amino acids. The CDR3 nucleotides are TGCAGTGCTAGGATAGGACAGGGGAATGAAAGACTGTTTTTT. Amino acid sequence: CSARIGQGNERLFF.

V and J are TRBV28 and TRBJ1-5; 9 nucleotides line up with TRBD1. Trimming took 3 bases from V and 2 from J; bases not matched to a gene: 2. The CDR3 is made up of 15 amino acids. CDR1 is MDHEN, CDR2 SYDVKM, per germline. This chain's CDR3 is CASSLTGGGNQPQHF. The CDR3 bases are TGTGCCAGCAGTTTGACAGGGGGAGGCAATCAGCCCCAGCATTTT.

The V call is TRBV28, the J call TRBJ2-5; 7 nucleotides match TRBD2. The end of the DNA aligns better with TRBJ2-7, so the J call may be wrong. The CDR3 is 13 amino acids. CDR1 MDHEN and CDR2 SYDVKM come from the germline V gene. CDR3 residues: CASSSAGPYEQYF. Here the CDR3 DNA reads TGTGCCAGCAGTTCAGCGGGACCGTACGAGCAGTACTTC.

This clonotype was observed a handful of times. This chain connects TRBV6-5 to TRBJ2-5; the D gene is possibly TRBD1 (6 bases). The CDR3 runs 14 residues. Between the trimmed V and J ends, which lost 2 bases and 5 bases, there was a span of 12 bases. Germline loops: CDR1 MNHEY, CDR2 SVGAGI. DNA for the CDR3: TGTGCCAGCAGTTACGGGGGCGCAGGGGAGACCCAGTACTTC. It codes for CASSYGGAGETQYF.

This chain links TRBV14 with TRBJ1-1, with no clear D. The CDR3 totals 10 residues. CDR1 SGHDN and CDR2 FVKESK come from the germline V gene. CDR3 residues: CTWVNTEAFF. The CDR3 nucleotides are TGTACTTGGGTGAACACTGAAGCTTTCTTT.

This clonotype was counted a few times. The gene calls are TRBV6-5 and TRBJ1-2; D is possibly TRBD1 (5 bases). CDR1 MNHEY and CDR2 SVGAGI come from the germline V gene. The CDR3 runs to 14 residues. Trimming took off 0 bases at V and 3 bases at J, with 8 bases between the two ends. CDR3 nucleotides: TGTGCCAGCAGTTACTCCCCGGGGGACTATGGCTACACCTTC. This sequence encodes CASSYSPGDYGYTF.

This clonotype came up a few times. J is TRBJ1-5 and V is TRBV4-2; possibly TRBD1 for D (6 bases). Germline V gene data show CDR1 as LGHNA and CDR2 as YNFKEQ. V was cut by 0 bases and J by 3 bases, with 9 bases left in between. The CDR3 contains 15 residues. CDR3 nucleotides: TGTGCCAGCAGCCAAGAGGGGGGCTTCAATCAGCCCCAGCATTTT. As protein: CASSQEGGFNQPQHF.

V gene TRBV28 combines with J gene TRBJ1-6; TRBD1 is a possible D gene (5 bases). The CDR3 runs 15 residues. V was clipped by 4 bases and J by 7 bases, with 14 bases between them. Germline CDR1 MDHEN, CDR2 SYDVKM. CDR3 bases: TGTGCCAGCAGTTCGCACGCAGGGAGGAATTCACCCCTCCACTTT. The encoded protein is CASSSHAGRNSPLHF. The full variable domain, rest sourced from reference TRBV28 and TRBJ1-6, is DVKVTQSSRYLVKRTGEKVFLECVQDMDHENMFWYRQDPGLGLRLIYFSYDVKMKEKGDIPEGYSVSREKKERFSLILESASTNQTSMYLCASSSHAGRNSPLHFGNGTRLTVT.

CDR3 nucleotides: TGCAGTGCTAGAGATTTCGAGAGGGACTACGAGCAGTACTTC. It encodes CSARDFERDYEQYF. The chain has TRBV20-1 and TRBJ2-7; D perhaps matches TRBD2 (5 bases). The CDR3 has 14 residues. Germline loops: CDR1 DFQATT, CDR2 SNEGSKA (reference sequence). Trimming removed 0 bases from V and 3 bases from J, with 12 bases in between.

The gene calls are TRBV7-9 and TRBJ2-5; 7 bases are a match to TRBD1. The DNA end is more similar to TRBJ2-1, so the J call may be wrong. Germline V CDR1 and CDR2: SEHNR, FQNEAQ (reference sequence). The CDR3 has 16 residues. The CDR3 reads CASSAGTARYQETQFF. The CDR3 region has the DNA TGTGCCAGCAGCGCTGGGACAGCCAGGTACCAAGAGACCCAGTTCTTC.

With regard to this clonotype: A read error may account for a junction end that differs from germline. V gene TRBV28 combines with J gene TRBJ1-2, with D possibly TRBD1 on 6 matching bases. This CDR3 is built from 14 residues. Germline lookup yields CDR1 MDHEN and CDR2 SYDVKM. CDR3 sequence reads: CASAPGGGTYGFTF. In nucleotides, the CDR3 is TGTGCCAGCGCTCCGGGAGGGGGTACCTATGGCTTCACCTTC.

The chain links TRBV20-1 to TRBJ2-5; 10 nucleotides agree with TRBD2. Germline assignment: CDR1 DFQATT and CDR2 SNEGSKA (reference sequence). This CDR3 spans 15 amino acids. V was clipped by 5 bases and J by 1 base; unmatched bases: 7. In DNA, the CDR3 is TGCAGTGCTTTAGGGGGGACTAGCGTCCAAGAGACCCAGTACTTC. This gives the protein CSALGGTSVQETQYF.

The V gene is TRBV27, the J gene TRBJ2-7; D gene uncertain. CDR1 MNHEY and CDR2 SMNVEV come from the germline V gene (reference sequence). This CDR3 contains 15 residues. The V end lost 5 bases, the J end lost 7 bases, and 21 bases lay between the germline ends. CDR3 amino acids: CASSLNGISYNEQYF. CDR3 nucleotide sequence: TGTGCCAGCAGTCTCAACGGAATTTCCTACAATGAGCAGTACTTC.